This T cell receptor beta chain was recovered during a study of control samples from healthy donors and cancer patients. The CDR3 is made up of 16 amino acids. Germline CDR1 and CDR2: KGHSH and LQKENI. V was clipped by 2 bases and J by 8 bases, with 19 bases between them. Here immunoSEQ multiplex PCR was the method, and the copy in TCRdb shows in-frame clones only, minus some. The profile covers roughly 120,000 clones, with about 92% appearing a single time and about 1.5% taken by the ten largest. This sequence was found in a man aged 50 to 59 with head and neck cancer. Input material: PBMCs. The gene calls are TRBV18 and TRBJ2-1, with TRBD2 as a possible D gene (5 bases). The CDR3 protein is CASSPSIANGLDEQFF. DNA for the CDR3: TGTGCCAGCTCACCATCCATAGCGAATGGGTTGGATGAGCAGTTCTTC.